The 13 T cell receptor beta chains below all came from one sample that was sequenced in a study of shared clonotypes between healthy human individuals. Some clones are missing from TCRdb's copy, which holds only in-frame ones; the method was immunoSEQ multiplex PCR. This sample yields 800,000 to 950,000 clones, of which roughly 96% are seen a single time; less than 0.25% belongs to the top ten. CD8 cells classed as naive were CD45RO-negative and positively selected for CCR7, excluding terminally differentiated effector memory CD45RA+ cells. The specimen sequenced was naive CD8+ T cells sorted from blood. The receptor set was obtained from a man aged 30 to 39 in good health.

This chain connects TRBV7-2 to TRBJ1-1; unclear D gene. The CDR3 covers 13 residues. The V and J ends lost 1 base and 6 bases respectively, with 9 bases between them. Germline-derived CDR1 and CDR2 are SGHTA and FQGNSA. CDR3 protein: CASSLVPFPEAFF. The CDR3 DNA sequence: TGTGCCAGCAGCTTAGTCCCCTTTCCTGAAGCTTTCTTT.

This chain uses TRBV29-1 with TRBJ2-7; a weak D match, TRBD2 (6 bases). The germline V and J ends were trimmed by 4 bases and 4 bases, with 17 bases remaining between them. The germline V gene has CDR1 SQVTM and CDR2 ANQGSEA. The CDR3 consists of 14 residues. The CDR3 here is CSVGSDAGWYEQYF. CDR3 in DNA: TGCAGCGTTGGCTCTGACGCGGGGTGGTACGAGCAGTACTTC.

CDR3 region: CASSLLAGVHEQYF. CDR3 bases: TGTGCCAGCAGTTTGTTGGCGGGAGTTCACGAGCAGTACTTC. V usage is TRBV27 and J usage is TRBJ2-7, with 7 bases lining up with TRBD2. J gave up 5 bases and V 3 bases, and 7 bases lay outside the gene matches. Germline loops: CDR1 MNHEY, CDR2 SMNVEV (reference sequence). This CDR3 has 14 amino acids.

The V call is TRBV7-9, the J call TRBJ1-1; D not certain. The CDR3 is 14 amino acids. The V and J ends lost 0 bases and 8 bases respectively, with 13 bases between them. Per the germline V gene, CDR1 is SEHNR and CDR2 is FQNEAQ (reference sequence). The CDR3 DNA reads as TGTGCCAGCAGCTTAGCGGACCACCTCTTCGAAGCTTTCTTT. It encodes CASSLADHLFEAFF. Looking up the rest from reference TRBV7-9 and TRBJ1-1 gives the full variable domain: DTGVSQNPRHKITKRGQNVTFRCDPISEHNRLYWYRQTLGQGPEFLTYFQNEAQLEKSRLLSDRFSAERPKGSFSTLEIQRTEQGDSAMYLCASSLADHLFEAFFGQGTRLTVV.

This clone is a singleton in its sample. The chain joins TRBV13 to TRBJ1-1; 7 bases are a match to TRBD1. The CDR3 runs 13 residues. CDR1 and CDR2 (germline): PRHDT, FYEKMQ (reference sequence). Germline trimming cut 5 bases from V and 5 bases from J; bases unmatched to any gene: 5. CDR3 nucleotide sequence: TGTGCCAGCAGCCAAACAGGGGATACTGAAGCTTTCTTT. This gives the protein CASSQTGDTEAFF.

The DNA for the CDR3 is TGTGCCAGCTCACCACCGACAGACTCTGGAAACACCATATATTTT. It encodes CASSPPTDSGNTIYF. This chain uses TRBV18 with TRBJ1-3; D perhaps matches TRBD1 (5 bases). Trimming shortened V by 0 bases and J by 0 bases, and 6 bases separated the two germline ends. The CDR3 has 15 residues. Germline values: CDR1 KGHSH, CDR2 LQKENI. Complete variable domain (other parts from reference TRBV18 and TRBJ1-3): NAGVMQNPRHLVRRRGQEARLRCSPMKGHSHVYWYRQLPEEGLKFMVYLQKENIIDESGMPKERFSAEFPKEGPSILRIQQVVRGDSAAYFCASSPPTDSGNTIYFGEGSWLTVV.

The chain recombines TRBV7-9 with TRBJ1-1, with a possible D match to TRBD1 (6 bases). Looked up from germline, CDR1 is SEHNR and CDR2 is FQNEAQ (reference sequence). V was clipped by 2 bases and J by 2 bases, with 12 bases between them. The length of the CDR3 is 15 residues. Here the CDR3 DNA reads TGTGCCAGCAGCTTATATACAGGGCCCAACACTGAAGCTTTCTTT. Protein sequence: CASSLYTGPNTEAFF. The full variable domain, completed using reference TRBV7-9 and TRBJ1-1, is DTGVSQNPRHKITKRGQNVTFRCDPISEHNRLYWYRQTLGQGPEFLTYFQNEAQLEKSRLLSDRFSAERPKGSFSTLEIQRTEQGDSAMYLCASSLYTGPNTEAFFGQGTRLTVV.

This clone was recorded at least ten times. Other DNA variants within this sample encode the same CDR3. This chain uses TRBV28 with TRBJ2-2; D gene uncertain. The V gene's germline CDR1 is MDHEN and CDR2 SYDVKM. Trimming took 1 base from V and 7 from J, leaving 4 bases between them. CDR3 size: 12 residues. The CDR3 reads CASSLFGGELFF. In DNA, the CDR3 is TGTGCCAGCAGTTTATTCGGCGGGGAGCTGTTTTTT.

J is TRBJ2-2 and V is TRBV30; D is possibly TRBD1 (5 bases). CDR3 length: 12 amino acids. Trimming pared 5 bases from V and 5 bases from J, leaving 9 bases between. CDR1 and CDR2 (germline): GTSNPN, SVGIG (reference sequence). CDR3 bases: TGTGCCTGGGACAGCGATACCGGGGAGCTGTTTTTT. Encoded protein: CAWDSDTGELFF.

The chain joins TRBV6-1 to TRBJ2-4; D gene unclear. Germline V CDR1 and CDR2: MNHNS, SASEGT. The CDR3 loop spans 12 amino acids. Trimming took 6 bases from V and 8 from J, leaving 11 bases between them. This CDR3 reads CASRGYNDIQYF. In DNA form, the CDR3 reads TGTGCCAGCAGGGGTTATAATGACATTCAGTACTTC.

Details on this clone: Additional DNA sequences in this sample encode the identical CDR3. The chain combines TRBV4-1 with TRBJ2-3; 8 bases line up with TRBD1. Trimming took 3 bases from V and 4 from J; bases not matched to a gene: 3. The CDR3 runs to 14 residues. Germline loops: CDR1 MGHRA, CDR2 YSYEKL. CDR3 DNA: TGCGCCAGCAGCCAGTTACAGGGGGCAGATACGCAGTATTTT. Its translation is CASSQLQGADTQYF.

The chain couples TRBV5-1 to TRBJ2-7, with 8 bases that match TRBD2. The CDR3 runs to 18 residues. Germline V gene sequence: CDR1 SGHRS, CDR2 YFSETQ. The V gene end was trimmed by 2 bases and the J gene end by 5 bases; junction bases not matched to a gene: 18. The CDR3 here is CASSFFLAGLTVDDEQYF. In nucleotides, the CDR3 is TGCGCCAGCAGCTTTTTCTTAGCGGGACTTACGGTGGACGACGAGCAGTACTTC. The full variable domain, rest sourced from reference TRBV5-1 and TRBJ2-7, is KAGVTQTPRYLIKTRGQQVTLSCSPISGHRSVSWYQQTPGQGLQFLFEYFSETQRNKGNFPGRFSGRQFSNSRSEMNVSTLELGDSALYLCASSFFLAGLTVDDEQYFGPGTRLTVT.

V and J are TRBV18 and TRBJ2-5; possibly TRBD2 for D (7 bases). Trimming shortened V by 3 bases and J by 8 bases, and 16 bases separated the two germline ends. This CDR3 comprises 14 residues. In germline, CDR1 is KGHSH, CDR2 LQKENI. The CDR3 DNA sequence: TGTGCCAGCTCACCGGGGGGGGCGAAGAAAACCCAGTACTTC. Translation: CASSPGGAKKTQYF.